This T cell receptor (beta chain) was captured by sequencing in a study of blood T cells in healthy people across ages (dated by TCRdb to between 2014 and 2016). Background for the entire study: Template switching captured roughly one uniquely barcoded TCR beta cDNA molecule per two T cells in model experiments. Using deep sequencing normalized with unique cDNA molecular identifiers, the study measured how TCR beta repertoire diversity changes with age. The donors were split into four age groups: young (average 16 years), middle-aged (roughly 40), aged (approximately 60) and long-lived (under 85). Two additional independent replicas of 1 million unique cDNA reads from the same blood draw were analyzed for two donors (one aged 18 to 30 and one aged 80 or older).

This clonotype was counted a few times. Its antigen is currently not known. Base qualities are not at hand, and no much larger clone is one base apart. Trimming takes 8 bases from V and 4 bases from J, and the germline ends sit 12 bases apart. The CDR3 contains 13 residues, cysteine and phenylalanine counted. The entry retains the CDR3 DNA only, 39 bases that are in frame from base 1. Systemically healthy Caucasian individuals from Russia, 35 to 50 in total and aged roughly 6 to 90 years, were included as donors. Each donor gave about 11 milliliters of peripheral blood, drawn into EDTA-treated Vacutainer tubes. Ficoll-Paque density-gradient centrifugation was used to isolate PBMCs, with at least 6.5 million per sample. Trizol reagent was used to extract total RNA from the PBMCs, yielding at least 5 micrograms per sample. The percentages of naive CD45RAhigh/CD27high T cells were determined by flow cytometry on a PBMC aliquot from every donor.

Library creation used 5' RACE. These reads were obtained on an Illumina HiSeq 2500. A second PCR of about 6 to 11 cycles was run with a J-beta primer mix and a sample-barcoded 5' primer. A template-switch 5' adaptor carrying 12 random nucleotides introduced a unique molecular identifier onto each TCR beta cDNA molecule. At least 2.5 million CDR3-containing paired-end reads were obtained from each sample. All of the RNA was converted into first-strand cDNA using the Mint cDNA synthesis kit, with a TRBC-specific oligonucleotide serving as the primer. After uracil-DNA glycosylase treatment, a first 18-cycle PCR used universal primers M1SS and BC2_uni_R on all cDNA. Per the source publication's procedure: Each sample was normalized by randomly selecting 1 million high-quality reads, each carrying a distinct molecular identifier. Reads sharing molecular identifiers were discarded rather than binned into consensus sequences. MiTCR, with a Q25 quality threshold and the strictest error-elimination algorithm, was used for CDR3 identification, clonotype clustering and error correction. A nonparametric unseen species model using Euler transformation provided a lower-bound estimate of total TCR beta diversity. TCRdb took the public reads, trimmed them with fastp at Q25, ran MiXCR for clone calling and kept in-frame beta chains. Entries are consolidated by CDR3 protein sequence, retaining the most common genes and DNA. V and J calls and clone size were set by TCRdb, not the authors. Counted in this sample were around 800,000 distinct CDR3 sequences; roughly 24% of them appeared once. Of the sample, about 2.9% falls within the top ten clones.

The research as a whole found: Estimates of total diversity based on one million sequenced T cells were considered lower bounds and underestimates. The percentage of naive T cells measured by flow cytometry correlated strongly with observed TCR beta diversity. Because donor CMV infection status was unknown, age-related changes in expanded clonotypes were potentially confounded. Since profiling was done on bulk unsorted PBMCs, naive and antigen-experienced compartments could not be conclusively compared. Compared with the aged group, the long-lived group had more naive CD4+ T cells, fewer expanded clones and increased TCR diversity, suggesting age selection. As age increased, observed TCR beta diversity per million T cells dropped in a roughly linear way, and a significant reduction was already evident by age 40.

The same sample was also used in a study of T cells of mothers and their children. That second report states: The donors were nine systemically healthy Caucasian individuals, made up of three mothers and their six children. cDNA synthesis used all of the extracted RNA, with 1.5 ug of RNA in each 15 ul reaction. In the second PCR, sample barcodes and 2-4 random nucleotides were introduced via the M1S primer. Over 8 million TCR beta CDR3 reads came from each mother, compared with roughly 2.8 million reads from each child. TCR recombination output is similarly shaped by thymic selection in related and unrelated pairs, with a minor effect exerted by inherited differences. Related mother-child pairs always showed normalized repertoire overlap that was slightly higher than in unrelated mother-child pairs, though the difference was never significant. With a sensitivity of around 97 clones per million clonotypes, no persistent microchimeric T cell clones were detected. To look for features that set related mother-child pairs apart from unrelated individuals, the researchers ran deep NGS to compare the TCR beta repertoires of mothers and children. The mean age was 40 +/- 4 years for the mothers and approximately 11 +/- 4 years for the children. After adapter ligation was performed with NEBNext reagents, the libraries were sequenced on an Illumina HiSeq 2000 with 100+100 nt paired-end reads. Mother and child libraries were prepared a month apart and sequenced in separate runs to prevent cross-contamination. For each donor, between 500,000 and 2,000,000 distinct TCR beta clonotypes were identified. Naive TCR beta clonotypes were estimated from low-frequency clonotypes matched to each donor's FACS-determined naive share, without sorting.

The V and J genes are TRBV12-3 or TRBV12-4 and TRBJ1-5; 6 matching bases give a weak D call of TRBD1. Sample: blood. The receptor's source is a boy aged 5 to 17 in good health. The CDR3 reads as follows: CASRQTGNQPQHF. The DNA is TGTGCCAGCCGCCAAACAGGGAATCAGCCCCAGCATTTT.